Shown below are 14 T cell receptor beta chains from a single sample sequenced in a study of early T cells in non-severe SARS-CoV-2 infection. One entry per CDR3 protein results from TCRdb running MiXCR on the 5' RACE reads. This sample has tens of thousands of distinct CDR3 sequences, with about 6% found just once. The sample consisted of whole blood. The source is an adult who was a healthcare worker with PCR-confirmed SARS-CoV-2 infection or an uninfected control (not recorded which).

This clonotype was observed many times. The chain uses TRBV21-1 and TRBJ1-5. TRBV21-1 is listed as a pseudogene. CDR3 length equals 14 residues. The chain's CDR3 is CASSNALESQPQHF. In DNA form, the CDR3 reads TGTGCCAGCAGCAACGCGTTGGAGTCTCAGCCCCAGCATTTT.

This clonotype was seen repeatedly, ten times or more. In nucleotides, the CDR3 is TGTGCCAGCAGTGCTACGACATCGACAGATACGCAGTATTTT. Protein product: CASSATTSTDTQYF. The chain joins TRBV2 to TRBJ2-3; the D is unclear. CDR3 length: 14 residues. V was shortened by 4 bases and J by 3 bases, with 11 bases between the two germline ends. Germline CDR1 SNHLY, CDR2 FYNNEI.

The chain uses TRBV7-2 and TRBJ2-3; 9 bases map to TRBD2. Germline trimming cut 0 bases from V and 2 bases from J; bases unmatched to any gene: 6. The length of the CDR3 is 17 residues. The V gene's germline CDR1 is SGHTA and CDR2 FQGNSA. In nucleotides, the CDR3 is TGTGCCAGCAGCTTAGCCCTGACTAGCGGAACCACAGATACGCAGTATTTT. Translated, it gives CASSLALTSGTTDTQYF.

In its sample, this clonotype was seen many times. V is TRBV20-1 and J is TRBJ2-7; 12 bases line up with TRBD2. Germline V gene data show CDR1 as DFQATT and CDR2 as SNEGSKA (reference sequence). The V segment lost 1 base and the J segment 0 bases; nucleotides outside the gene matches: 1. The CDR3 extends over 15 amino acids. As DNA, the CDR3 is TGCAGTGCTAGAGGACTAGCGGGAGACTCCTACGAGCAGTACTTC. Its translation: CSARGLAGDSYEQYF.

This clonotype was counted a few times. V gene TRBV7-3 combines with J gene TRBJ1-1, with 8 bases fitting TRBD1. The germline V gene encodes CDR1 SGHTA and CDR2 FQGTGA. With V trimmed by 3 bases and J by 4 bases, 4 bases remained unmatched. The CDR3 extends over 14 amino acids. In DNA form, the CDR3 reads TGTGCCAGCAGCTTCACAGGGGGGCTCACTGAAGCTTTCTTT. Translated: CASSFTGGLTEAFF.

In this sample, this clonotype turned up many times. The chain employs TRBV18 and TRBJ2-3; no clear D. This CDR3 is built from 14 residues. Germline V gene data show CDR1 as KGHSH and CDR2 as LQKENI. Trimming pared 3 bases from V and 4 bases from J, leaving 11 bases between. For the CDR3, the DNA is TGTGCCAGCTCACCCGCAGAAGGCGCAGATACGCAGTATTTT. This codes for CASSPAEGADTQYF.

There are many counts of this clonotype. The V gene is TRBV12-3 or TRBV12-4, the J gene TRBJ1-1; D may be TRBD1 (6 bases). Between the trimmed V and J ends, which lost 6 bases and 0 bases, there was a span of 17 bases. CDR3 length equals 16 residues. CDR3 sequence (DNA): TGTGCCAGCAGCCCCCTGGGGGCAGGGGTGAACACTGAAGCTTTCTTT. This sequence encodes CASSPLGAGVNTEAFF.

This clonotype was detected many times. The CDR3 nucleotides read TGCGCCAGCAGCCAGACTAGCTATGAGCAGTTCTTC. Translating gives CASSQTSYEQFF. The rearrangement links TRBV10-1 to TRBJ2-1; TRBD2 aligns across 7 bases. The V and J ends lost 6 bases and 8 bases, in that order; junction bases with no gene match: 4. Germline assignment: CDR1 WNHNN and CDR2 SYGVQD (reference sequence). The CDR3 is 12 amino acids.

Many counts were recorded for this clonotype. V usage is TRBV9 and J usage is TRBJ2-5; 7 bases agree with TRBD1. The CDR3 is 16 residues long. Per the germline V gene, CDR1 is SGDLS and CDR2 is YYNGEE. J gave up 4 bases and V 4 bases, and 13 bases lay outside the gene matches. The CDR3 spells CASSQSPGQIVETQYF. The CDR3 DNA reads TGTGCCAGCAGCCAAAGCCCGGGACAGATTGTAGAGACCCAGTACTTC.

This clonotype appeared many times. The V gene is TRBV20-1, the J gene TRBJ2-3; no clear D. V was cut by 4 bases and J by 6 bases, with 11 bases left in between. Germline assignment: CDR1 DFQATT and CDR2 SNEGSKA (reference sequence). The CDR3 loop spans 12 amino acids. The chain's CDR3 is CSATRVSDTQYF. Here the CDR3 DNA reads TGCAGTGCTACTCGCGTGTCTGATACGCAGTATTTT.

This clonotype occurred many times. This sequence joins TRBV10-3 and TRBJ2-7, with D possibly matching TRBD2 (5 bases). Looked up from germline, CDR1 is ENHRY and CDR2 is SYGVKD. Trimming pared 3 bases from V and 0 bases from J, leaving 12 bases between. CDR3 size: 15 residues. The CDR3 reads CAISDQDTSSYEQYF. CDR3 DNA: TGTGCCATCAGTGACCAAGACACTAGCTCCTACGAGCAGTACTTC.

The chain employs TRBV7-2 and TRBJ2-1; D is perhaps TRBD1 or TRBD2 (5 bases each). CDR3 length: 12 residues. Germline-derived CDR1 and CDR2 are SGHTA and FQGNSA. The V end lost 5 bases, the J end lost 9 bases, and 11 bases lay between the germline ends. CDR3 protein: CASSTLGGEQFF. CDR3 DNA sequence: TGTGCCAGCAGCACCCTTGGGGGTGAGCAGTTCTTC.

This clonotype was picked up many times. V usage is TRBV19 and J usage is TRBJ2-7; either TRBD1 or TRBD2 may fit D (5 bases each). CDR3 length equals 15 residues. Germline loops: CDR1 LNHDA, CDR2 SQIVND (reference sequence). Trimming left V 3 bases short and J 0 bases short, with 12 bases between. CDR3 nucleotide sequence: TGTGCCAGTAGTATTGGGGGAGTGTTCTCCTACGAGCAGTACTTC. It yields the protein CASSIGGVFSYEQYF.

This clonotype was detected ten times or more. J is TRBJ1-5 and V is TRBV5-1, with D unresolved. Germline V lookup: CDR1 SGHRS, CDR2 YFSETQ. There are 15 residues in the CDR3. V was trimmed by 1 base and J by 9 bases, leaving 17 bases between them. CDR3 in amino acids: CASSLLGPGTSPQHF. The CDR3 DNA reads TGCGCCAGCAGCTTGCTAGGTCCAGGTACGTCGCCCCAGCATTTT.